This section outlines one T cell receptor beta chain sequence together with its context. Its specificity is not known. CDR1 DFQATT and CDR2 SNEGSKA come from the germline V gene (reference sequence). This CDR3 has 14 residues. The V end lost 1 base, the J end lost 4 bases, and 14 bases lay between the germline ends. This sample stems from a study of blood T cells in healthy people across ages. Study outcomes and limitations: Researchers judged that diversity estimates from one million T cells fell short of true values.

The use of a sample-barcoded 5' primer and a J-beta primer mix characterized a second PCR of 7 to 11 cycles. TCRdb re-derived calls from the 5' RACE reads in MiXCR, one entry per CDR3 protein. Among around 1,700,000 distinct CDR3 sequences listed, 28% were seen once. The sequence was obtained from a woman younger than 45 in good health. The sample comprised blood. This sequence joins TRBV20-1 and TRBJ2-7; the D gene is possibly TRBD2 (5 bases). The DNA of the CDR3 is TGCAGTGCTAGAGGTACTAGGGCCTATTACGAGCAGTACTTC. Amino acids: CSARGTRAYYEQYF.